This T cell receptor beta chain appears in the sequencing data of a study of blood T cell repertoires in COVID-19 (TCRdb year 2020). Concerning the study at large: Samples from collaborators originated in the United States, Italy and Spain and spanned both the acute and convalescent phases of COVID-19. The prospective study material was composed of cDNA or gDNA derived from T cells, B-cell-depleted T cells, or PBMCs. Subjects who had been exposed to COVID-19, were actively infected with it, or had recovered from it provided the deeply sampled blood TCRbeta repertoires that made up the dataset. The repertoires were released in a freely available public database intended as a resource for research on the immune response to SARS-CoV-2. Samples were obtained from the ongoing ImmuneRACE study (first 160 participants) and from over a thousand subjects provided by 6 global collaborators. A de-identified subject ID, COVID-19 status, age in years and sex were almost always included in the sample metadata. Where available, HLA class I and class II types were obtained from metadata supplied by the sample provider rather than from assay-based typing.

In the prospective study, participants were about 18 to 100 years old, resided in 24 geographic areas of the United States, and were enrolled through a virtual design. In the prospective study, participants were assigned to cohorts based on the clinical history participants reported in a screening survey and a study questionnaire. Exposed participants had been in contact with someone with a PCR-confirmed or clinician-diagnosed COVID-19 case within 2 weeks of study entry. Mobile phlebotomists in the prospective study collected whole blood, serum and a nasopharyngeal or oropharyngeal swab from every participant. Over an approximately two-month period, participants in the prospective study had the option of providing additional blood draws and questionnaires. Blood samples from the prospective study were shipped frozen or at room temperature prior to DNA extraction. TCRbeta CDR3 regions were amplified from genomic DNA by means of the immunoSEQ Assay, a bias-controlled multiplex PCR. The authors processed their data as follows. Within the assay, amplification of reference gene primers was used to estimate how many nucleated cells each sample contained. Sequence reads were collapsed and filtered to measure the absolute abundance of every unique TCRbeta CDR3 rearrangement. For each sample, productive Simpson clonality was calculated by taking the square root of Simpson's diversity index across productive rearrangements. TCRdb holds this immuneACCESS table with in-frame rearrangements only. Some clones are missing; in checked studies, unresolved V genes explain under half, and the rest has no known cause. V and J calls and clone size follow that table, whereas D and trimming were derived from the DNA. For this sample there are about 300,000 clones; around 84% appear just once. The top ten clonotypes cover under 2% of the sample.

Here is what the overall study found, with its caveats: Clinical and demographic metadata were provided uncurated, with the amount varying by source and participant.

V loses 4 bases, J loses 3 bases, and the germline ends lie 4 bases apart. CDR1 and CDR2 are read off the germline V gene as MDHEN and SYDVKM. Including the terminal cysteine and phenylalanine, the CDR3 comprises 11 residues. The DNA shown is the 33-base CDR3, in frame from base 1. Comments on this clone: The target of this receptor is not known. No qualities accompany the bases; no much larger clone lies one base away.

The sequenced material came from PBMCs or T cells enriched from blood (not recorded which). The TCR originated in a woman aged 30 to 39 who had been exposed to COVID-19. The chain is encoded by TRBV28 joined to TRBJ2-7; confidence is insufficient to name the D gene. The DNA sequence is given as TGTGCCAGCAGTTCCTACTACGAGCAGTACTTC. It encodes CASSSYYEQYF.